This T cell receptor (beta chain) was identified in a study of OX40 agonist ivuxolimab in advanced cancers. Study at large: The dose of intravenous ivuxolimab that patients received every 2 weeks ranged from 0.01 to 10 mg/kg. Partial responses were achieved by three patients: one hepatocellular carcinoma, two cutaneous melanoma. Notes on the study in general: More expanded clones were found, on average, in CD8+ than in CD4+ T cells.

Using immunoSEQ multiplex PCR, the repertoire was profiled, and TCRdb retains in-frame clones only, with some absent. The table has about 32,000 clones, around nine tenths seen once. Germline V gene lookup returns CDR1 MNHNS and CDR2 SASEGT. Trimming cost V 1 base and J 0 bases, with 10 bases left between them. The CDR3 has 15 amino acids. This clone showed up just once. Its antigen is unknown. Baseline was the first blood sampling point, followed by cycle 4 day 1 and cycle 7 day 1. The sequenced sample was CD4+ or CD8+ T cells sorted from blood, obtained in a trial of the OX40 agonist ivuxolimab. The V and J genes are TRBV6-1 and TRBJ2-7; D gene uncertain. The TCR sequence derives from an adult with an advanced solid tumor such as melanoma, head and neck, liver or kidney cancer. The CDR3 coding sequence is TGTGCCAGCAGTGAAGGGACCGGCAGCTCCTACGAGCAGTACTTC. Translating it yields CASSEGTGSSYEQYF.